Listed here is a single T cell receptor (beta chain). This CDR3 has 14 amino acids. CDR1 SGDLS and CDR2 YYNGEE come from the germline V gene. Unmatched junction bases numbered 3, after V lost 3 bases and J lost 1 base. Original data processing: Amplification of reference gene primers was used by the study to estimate nucleated cell counts. The data were produced by immunoSEQ multiplex PCR, yet TCRdb's version contains in-frame clones alone and is incomplete. V and J calls plus clone size are reproduced from that table; the DNA served to infer D and trimming. Here the sample spans roughly 56,000 clones, 90% being singletons. The data were taken from a study of blood T cell repertoires in COVID-19. At the level of the study: Sites across the United States, Italy and Spain contributed samples from acute and convalescent COVID-19. Sample material is recorded as cDNA or gDNA derived from T cells, B-cell-depleted T cells, or PBMCs.

This clonotype was obtained from a man in his fifties or sixties with active COVID-19. The chain uses TRBV9 and TRBJ1-1; 7 bases match TRBD1. Sequenced: peripheral blood. The CDR3 DNA reads as TGTGCCAGCAGCGCGGGACAGCAGAACACTGAAGCTTTCTTT. Protein: CASSAGQQNTEAFF.